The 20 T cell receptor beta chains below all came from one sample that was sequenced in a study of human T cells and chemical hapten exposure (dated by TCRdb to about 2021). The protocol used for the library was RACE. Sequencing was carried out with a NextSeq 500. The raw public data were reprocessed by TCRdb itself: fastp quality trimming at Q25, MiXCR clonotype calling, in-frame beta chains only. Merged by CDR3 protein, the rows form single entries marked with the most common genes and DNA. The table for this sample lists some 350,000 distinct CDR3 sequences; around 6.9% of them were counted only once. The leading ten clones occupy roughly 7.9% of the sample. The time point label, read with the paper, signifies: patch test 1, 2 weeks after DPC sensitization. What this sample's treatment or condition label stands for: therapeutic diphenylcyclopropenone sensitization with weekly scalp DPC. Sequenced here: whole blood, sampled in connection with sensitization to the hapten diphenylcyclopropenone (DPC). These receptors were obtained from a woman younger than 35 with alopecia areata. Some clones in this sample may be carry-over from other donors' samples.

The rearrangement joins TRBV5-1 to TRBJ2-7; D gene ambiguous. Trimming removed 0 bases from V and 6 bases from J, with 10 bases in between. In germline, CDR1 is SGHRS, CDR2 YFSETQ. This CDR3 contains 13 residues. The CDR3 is CASSLVGLSEQYF. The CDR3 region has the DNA TGCGCCAGCAGCTTGGTCGGGTTAAGCGAGCAGTACTTC. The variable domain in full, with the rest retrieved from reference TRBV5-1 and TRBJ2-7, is KAGVTQTPRYLIKTRGQQVTLSCSPISGHRSVSWYQQTPGQGLQFLFEYFSETQRNKGNFPGRFSGRQFSNSRSEMNVSTLELGDSALYLCASSLVGLSEQYFGPGTRLTVT.

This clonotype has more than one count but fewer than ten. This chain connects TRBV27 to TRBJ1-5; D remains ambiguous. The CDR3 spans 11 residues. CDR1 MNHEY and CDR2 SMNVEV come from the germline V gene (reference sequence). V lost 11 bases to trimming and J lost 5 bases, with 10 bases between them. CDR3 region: CASAGDQPQHF. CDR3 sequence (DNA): TGTGCCTCCGCGGGAGATCAGCCCCAGCATTTT.

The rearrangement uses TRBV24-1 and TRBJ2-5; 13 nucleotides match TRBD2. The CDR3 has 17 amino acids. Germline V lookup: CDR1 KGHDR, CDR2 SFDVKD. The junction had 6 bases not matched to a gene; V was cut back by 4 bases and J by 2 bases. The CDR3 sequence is CATSDRTSGGPQETQYF. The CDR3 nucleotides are TGTGCCACCAGTGACCGGACTAGCGGGGGACCTCAAGAGACCCAGTACTTC.

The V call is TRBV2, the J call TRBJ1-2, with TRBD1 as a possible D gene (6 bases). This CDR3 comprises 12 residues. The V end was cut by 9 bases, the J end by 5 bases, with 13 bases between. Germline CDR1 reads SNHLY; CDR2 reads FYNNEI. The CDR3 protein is CASNPQGYGYTF. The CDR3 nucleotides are TGTGCCAGTAACCCGCAGGGGTATGGCTACACCTTC.

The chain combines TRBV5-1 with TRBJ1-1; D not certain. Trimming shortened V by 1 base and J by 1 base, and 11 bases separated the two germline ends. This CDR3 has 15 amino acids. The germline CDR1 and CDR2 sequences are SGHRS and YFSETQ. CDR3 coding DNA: TGCGCCAGCAGCTTGACTTCGCAGCAGAACACTGAAGCTTTCTTT. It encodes CASSLTSQQNTEAFF.

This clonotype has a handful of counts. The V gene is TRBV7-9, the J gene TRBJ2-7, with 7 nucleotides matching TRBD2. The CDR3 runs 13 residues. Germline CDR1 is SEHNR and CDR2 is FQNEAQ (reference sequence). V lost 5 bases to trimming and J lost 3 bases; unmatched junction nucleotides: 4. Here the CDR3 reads CASSRDYVYEQYF. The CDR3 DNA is TGTGCCAGCAGCCGGGACTACGTCTACGAGCAGTACTTC.

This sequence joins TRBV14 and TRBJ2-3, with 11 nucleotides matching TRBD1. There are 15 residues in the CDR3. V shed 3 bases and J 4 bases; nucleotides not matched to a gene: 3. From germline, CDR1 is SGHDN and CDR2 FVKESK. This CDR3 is CASSHRTGGADTQYF. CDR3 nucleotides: TGTGCCAGCAGCCACCGGACAGGGGGCGCAGATACGCAGTATTTT. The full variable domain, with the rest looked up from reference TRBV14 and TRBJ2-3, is EAGVTQFPSHSVIEKGQTVTLRCDPISGHDNLYWYRRVMGKEIKFLLHFVKESKQDESGMPNNRFLAERTGGTYSTLKVQPAELEDSGVYFCASSHRTGGADTQYFGPGTRLTVL.

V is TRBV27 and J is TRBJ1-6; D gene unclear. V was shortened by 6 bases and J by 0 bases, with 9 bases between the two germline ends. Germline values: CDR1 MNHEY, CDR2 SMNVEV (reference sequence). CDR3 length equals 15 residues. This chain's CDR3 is CASRRESSYNSPLHF. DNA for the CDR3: TGTGCCAGCAGGAGGGAAAGCTCCTATAATTCACCCCTCCACTTT.

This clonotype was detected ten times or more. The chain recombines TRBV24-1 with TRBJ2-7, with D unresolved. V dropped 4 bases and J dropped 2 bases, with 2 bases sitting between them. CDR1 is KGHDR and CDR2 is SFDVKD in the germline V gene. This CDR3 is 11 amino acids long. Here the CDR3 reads CATSDTYEQYF. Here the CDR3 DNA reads TGTGCCACCAGTGACACCTACGAGCAGTACTTC.

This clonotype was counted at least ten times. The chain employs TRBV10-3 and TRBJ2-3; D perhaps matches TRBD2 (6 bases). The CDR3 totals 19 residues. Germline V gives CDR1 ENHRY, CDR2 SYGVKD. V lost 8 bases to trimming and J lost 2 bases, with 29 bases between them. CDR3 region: CAIGEPFLVGTSNTDTQYF. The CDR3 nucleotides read TGTGCCATCGGAGAGCCCTTCCTCGTAGGGACTTCAAACACAGATACGCAGTATTTT.

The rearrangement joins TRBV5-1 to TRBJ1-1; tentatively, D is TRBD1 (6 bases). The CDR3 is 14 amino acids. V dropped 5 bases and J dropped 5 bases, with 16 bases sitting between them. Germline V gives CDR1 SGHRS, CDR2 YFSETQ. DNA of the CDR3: TGCGCCAGCAGATTATCAGGGGTAGAGACTGAAGCTTTCTTT. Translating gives CASRLSGVETEAFF.

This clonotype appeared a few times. The chain's CDR3 is CAGIGDTYNYGYTF. DNA of the CDR3: TGTGCCGGAATAGGGGACACCTATAACTATGGCTACACCTTC. The genes are TRBV2 and TRBJ1-2, with a possible D match to TRBD1 (6 bases). CDR1 SNHLY and CDR2 FYNNEI come from the germline V gene. Deletions cut 11 bases from V and 1 base from J, with 17 bases between. The CDR3 spans 14 residues.

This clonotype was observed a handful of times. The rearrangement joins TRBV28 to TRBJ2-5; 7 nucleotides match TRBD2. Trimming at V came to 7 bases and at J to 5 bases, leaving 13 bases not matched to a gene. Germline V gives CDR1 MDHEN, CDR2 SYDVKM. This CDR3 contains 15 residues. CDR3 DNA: TGTGCCAGCAACCCGTTCCAGCCCGGGGGGGAGACCCAGTACTTC. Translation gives CASNPFQPGGETQYF.

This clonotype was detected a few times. CDR3: CASRLGQGQGPQHF. CDR3 DNA: TGTGCCAGCAGGCTAGGACAGGGCCAGGGGCCCCAGCATTTT. J is TRBJ1-5 and V is TRBV27, with 8 bases that match TRBD1. CDR3 length: 14 residues. With V trimmed by 6 bases and J by 9 bases, 10 bases remained unmatched. Per the germline V gene, CDR1 is MNHEY and CDR2 is SMNVEV (reference sequence).

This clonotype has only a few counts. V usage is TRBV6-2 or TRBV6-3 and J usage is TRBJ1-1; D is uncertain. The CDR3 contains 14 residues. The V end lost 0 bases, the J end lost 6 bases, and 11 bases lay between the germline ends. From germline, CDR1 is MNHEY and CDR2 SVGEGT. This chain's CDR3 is CASSYSAGRSEAFF. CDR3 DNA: TGTGCCAGCAGTTACTCCGCCGGCCGGTCTGAAGCTTTCTTT.

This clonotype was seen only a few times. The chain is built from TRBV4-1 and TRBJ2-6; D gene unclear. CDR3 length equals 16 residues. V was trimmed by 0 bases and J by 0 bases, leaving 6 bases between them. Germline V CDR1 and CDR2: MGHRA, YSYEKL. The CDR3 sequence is CASSQDRLSGANVLTF. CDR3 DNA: TGCGCCAGCAGCCAAGATCGACTCTCTGGGGCCAACGTCCTGACTTTC.

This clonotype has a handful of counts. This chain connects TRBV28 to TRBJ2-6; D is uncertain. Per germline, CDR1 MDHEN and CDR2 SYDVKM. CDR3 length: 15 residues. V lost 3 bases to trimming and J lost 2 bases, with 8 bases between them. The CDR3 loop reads CASSFSVAGANVLTF. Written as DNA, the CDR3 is TGTGCCAGCAGTTTCTCGGTTGCTGGGGCCAACGTCCTGACTTTC.

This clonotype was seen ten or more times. CDR3 nucleotide sequence: TGTGCCAGCATTAAGGAGACTGCCTATGGCTACACCTTC. Translation gives CASIKETAYGYTF. The chain carries TRBV21-1 and TRBJ1-2. TRBV21-1 is designated a pseudogene. The CDR3 contains 13 residues.

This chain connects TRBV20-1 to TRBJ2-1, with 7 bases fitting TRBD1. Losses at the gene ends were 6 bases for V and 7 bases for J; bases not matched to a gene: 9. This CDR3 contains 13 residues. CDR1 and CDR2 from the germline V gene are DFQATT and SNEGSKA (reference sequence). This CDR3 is CSASGQLRNEQFF. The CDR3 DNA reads TGCAGTGCGTCGGGACAGTTGAGGAATGAGCAGTTCTTC.

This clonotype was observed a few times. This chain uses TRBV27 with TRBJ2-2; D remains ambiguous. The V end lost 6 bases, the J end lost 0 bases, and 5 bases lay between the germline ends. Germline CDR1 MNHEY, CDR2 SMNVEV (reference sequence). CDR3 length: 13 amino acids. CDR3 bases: TGTGCCAGCAGCTCCGCGAACACCGGGGAGCTGTTTTTT. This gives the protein CASSSANTGELFF.